This T cell receptor (beta chain) is from a study of blood T cell repertoires in COVID-19. Germline CDR1 and CDR2: SGDLS and YYNGEE. After removal of 4 bases from V and 4 bases from J, the junction contained 8 bases not matched to a gene. This CDR3 is built from 16 residues. Data came from immunoSEQ multiplex PCR; TCRdb stores just in-frame clones and leaves some out. The data contain around 30,000 clones, 85% of them singletons. This clone was counted a few times. Sample: peripheral blood. The V and J genes are TRBV9 and TRBJ2-1; 10 bases line up with TRBD2. The sequence came from a woman aged 55-70 years with active COVID-19. CDR3 residues: CASSTLGLAEYNEQFF. The CDR3 nucleotides read TGTGCCAGCAGCACCCTAGGACTAGCGGAATACAATGAGCAGTTCTTC. Full variable domain (missing parts from reference TRBV9 and TRBJ2-1): DSGVTQTPKHLITATGQRVTLRCSPRSGDLSVYWYQQSLDQGLQFLIQYYNGEERAKGNILERFSAQQFPDLHSELNLSSLELGDSALYFCASSTLGLAEYNEQFFGPGTRLTVL.